The source of this T cell receptor beta chain is a study of T cells in localized non-small cell lung cancer. This CDR3 contains 16 residues. CDR1 is SGHVS and CDR2 is FQNEAQ in the germline V gene. J gave up 5 bases and V 2 bases, and 9 bases lay outside the gene matches. Using immunoSEQ multiplex PCR, the repertoire was profiled, and TCRdb retains in-frame clones only, with some absent. Of 12,000 to 15,000 clones in the sample, about 92% were seen once. This clone was observed once. The chain joins TRBV7-8 to TRBJ2-5; 9 bases fit TRBD2. This specimen was peripheral blood mononuclear cells, taken before any cancer treatment. The sequence derives from a man aged 35 to 69 with stage III lung adenocarcinoma. The CDR3 loop is CASSLLTAGGGETQYF. For the CDR3, the DNA is TGTGCCAGCAGCTTATTAACAGCGGGAGGTGGGGAGACCCAGTACTTC.